This T cell receptor beta chain is from a study of blood T cell repertoires in COVID-19. Across the whole study: T cells, B-cell-depleted T cells, or PBMCs supplied cDNA or gDNA.

Germline lookup yields CDR1 SQVTM and CDR2 ANQGSEA. The CDR3 is made up of 14 amino acids. V trimming: 4 bases; J trimming: 7 bases; junction bases outside the gene matches: 10. Sequencing used immunoSEQ multiplex PCR; TCRdb keeps in-frame clones, though not all of them. The sample has roughly 350,000 clones, about 87% seen once. Sequences were obtained from peripheral blood. The clonotype comes from a woman between 25 and 40 years old with COVID-19, enrolled during active disease. The V and J genes are TRBV29-1 and TRBJ2-1; 7 positions agree with TRBD2. The CDR3 loop reads CSVVSGRAGNEQFF. CDR3 sequence (DNA): TGCAGCGTTGTCAGTGGGAGGGCGGGGAATGAGCAGTTCTTC.